These 8 T cell receptor beta chains originate from one sample sequenced in a study of spatial heterogeneity in lung cancer. Time point noted: sample taken at primary tumor resection. Whole RNA obtained from tumor, nontumor lung or frozen PBMC underwent sequencing without sorting. MiXCR, applied by TCRdb to the 5' RACE reads, yields one record per CDR3 protein. Among some 100,000 distinct CDR3 sequences listed, around 8.6% were seen once. Sample: PBMCs, taken at surgery. These receptors were collected from a male donor with early-stage non-small cell lung cancer.

J is TRBJ2-4 and V is TRBV6-5, with 10 nucleotides matching TRBD1. CDR1 is MNHEY, CDR2 SVGAGI, per germline. The ends lost 5 bases at V and 7 bases at J; junction bases unmatched: 8. The CDR3 consists of 15 residues. CDR3 region: CASSPGTGDRNIQYF. The CDR3 DNA is TGTGCCAGCAGTCCTGGGACAGGGGATCGGAACATTCAGTACTTC.

This clonotype has a handful of counts. Here the CDR3 DNA reads TGTGCCAGCAGCTTGGGGGGACGGGGCTCCTACAATGAGCAGTTCTTC. This codes for CASSLGGRGSYNEQFF. The rearrangement uses TRBV5-6 and TRBJ2-1; D might be TRBD1 or TRBD2, each matching 5 bases. Trimming took 0 bases from V and 0 from J, leaving 10 bases between them. CDR3 length: 16 residues. Germline CDR1 is SGHDT and CDR2 is YYEEEE.

Many counts were recorded for this clonotype. This rearrangement joins TRBV19 to TRBJ2-1; D not certain. The ends were cut back, 3 bases at V and 0 bases at J, with 12 bases in the middle. CDR3 length: 16 amino acids. Germline lookup yields CDR1 LNHDA and CDR2 SQIVND (reference sequence). The CDR3 DNA is TGTGCCAGTAGTATTAATAGTCGGAGCTCCTACAATGAGCAGTTCTTC. Protein: CASSINSRSSYNEQFF.

The chain links TRBV7-3 to TRBJ2-3, with 9 bases matching TRBD2. CDR1 and CDR2 (germline): SGHTA, FQGTGA. The V gene end was trimmed by 5 bases and the J gene end by 4 bases; junction bases not matched to a gene: 13. CDR3 length: 17 amino acids. The CDR3 is CASSPPSGTSSSDTQYF. DNA of the CDR3: TGTGCCAGCAGCCCCCCCTCCGGGACTAGCTCATCAGATACGCAGTATTTT.

The chain recombines TRBV4-3 with TRBJ2-2; 9 bases line up with TRBD2. CDR3 length equals 17 residues. V was clipped by 1 base and J by 6 bases; unmatched bases: 9. CDR1 LGHNA and CDR2 YSLEER come from the germline V gene. The CDR3 DNA reads TGCGCCAGCAGCCAAGTTTATGGCGGGGGGGCCCCCGGGGAGCTGTTTTTT. Amino acid sequence: CASSQVYGGGAPGELFF.

DNA for the CDR3: TGTGCCAGCAGTTTAGCAGGGACGGGCGGGGAGCTGTTTTTT. Its protein is CASSLAGTGGELFF. The chain employs TRBV28 and TRBJ2-2, with D perhaps matching TRBD1 or TRBD2 (5 bases each). Trimming took 2 bases from V and 7 from J, leaving 11 bases between them. This CDR3 comprises 14 residues. Germline CDR1 reads MDHEN; CDR2 reads SYDVKM.

This clonotype was seen a few times. The chain combines TRBV7-2 with TRBJ2-7; D uncertain. The V gene lost 1 base and the J gene lost 5 bases, with 18 bases spanning the gap. The CDR3 is made up of 16 amino acids. The germline CDR1 and CDR2 sequences are SGHTA and FQGNSA. The CDR3 DNA reads as TGTGCCAGCAGCTTAGACGTGGGTCAGGCGTCTCACGAGCAGTACTTC. Its translation is CASSLDVGQASHEQYF.

This clonotype was seen a handful of times. CDR3 DNA sequence: TGCAGTGCTAGAGATCACCTAGCGGACTACAATGAGCAGTTCTTC. The encoded protein is CSARDHLADYNEQFF. The V gene is TRBV20-1, the J gene TRBJ2-1, with TRBD2 identical over 7 bases. Losses at the gene ends were 0 bases for V and 3 bases for J; bases not matched to a gene: 5. CDR1 and CDR2 (germline): DFQATT, SNEGSKA (reference sequence). CDR3 length equals 15 residues.